What follows is one T cell receptor (beta chain) and its context. The data belong to a study of shared clonotypes between healthy human individuals. The V end was cut by 6 bases, the J end by 7 bases, with 10 bases between. The CDR3 is made up of 11 amino acids. CDR1 is MNHNS and CDR2 is SASEGT in the germline V gene. Every immunoSEQ plate was one replicate of a subset's evenly spread DNA. Sequenced by immunoSEQ multiplex PCR; TCRdb stores in-frame clones only, minus some. In the table there are about 2.4 million clones, over 85% of which are singletons. The rearrangement links TRBV6-1 to TRBJ2-7; D is unresolved. This TCR derives from a man younger than 35 in good health. Some clones in this sample may be carry-over from other donors' samples. The material sequenced was naive CD4+ T cells from PBMCs. Specified subset: CD45RA+ positively selected. DNA of the CDR3: TGTGCCAGCAGCCCGAAGTGGGAGCAGTACTTC. This gives the protein CASSPKWEQYF.